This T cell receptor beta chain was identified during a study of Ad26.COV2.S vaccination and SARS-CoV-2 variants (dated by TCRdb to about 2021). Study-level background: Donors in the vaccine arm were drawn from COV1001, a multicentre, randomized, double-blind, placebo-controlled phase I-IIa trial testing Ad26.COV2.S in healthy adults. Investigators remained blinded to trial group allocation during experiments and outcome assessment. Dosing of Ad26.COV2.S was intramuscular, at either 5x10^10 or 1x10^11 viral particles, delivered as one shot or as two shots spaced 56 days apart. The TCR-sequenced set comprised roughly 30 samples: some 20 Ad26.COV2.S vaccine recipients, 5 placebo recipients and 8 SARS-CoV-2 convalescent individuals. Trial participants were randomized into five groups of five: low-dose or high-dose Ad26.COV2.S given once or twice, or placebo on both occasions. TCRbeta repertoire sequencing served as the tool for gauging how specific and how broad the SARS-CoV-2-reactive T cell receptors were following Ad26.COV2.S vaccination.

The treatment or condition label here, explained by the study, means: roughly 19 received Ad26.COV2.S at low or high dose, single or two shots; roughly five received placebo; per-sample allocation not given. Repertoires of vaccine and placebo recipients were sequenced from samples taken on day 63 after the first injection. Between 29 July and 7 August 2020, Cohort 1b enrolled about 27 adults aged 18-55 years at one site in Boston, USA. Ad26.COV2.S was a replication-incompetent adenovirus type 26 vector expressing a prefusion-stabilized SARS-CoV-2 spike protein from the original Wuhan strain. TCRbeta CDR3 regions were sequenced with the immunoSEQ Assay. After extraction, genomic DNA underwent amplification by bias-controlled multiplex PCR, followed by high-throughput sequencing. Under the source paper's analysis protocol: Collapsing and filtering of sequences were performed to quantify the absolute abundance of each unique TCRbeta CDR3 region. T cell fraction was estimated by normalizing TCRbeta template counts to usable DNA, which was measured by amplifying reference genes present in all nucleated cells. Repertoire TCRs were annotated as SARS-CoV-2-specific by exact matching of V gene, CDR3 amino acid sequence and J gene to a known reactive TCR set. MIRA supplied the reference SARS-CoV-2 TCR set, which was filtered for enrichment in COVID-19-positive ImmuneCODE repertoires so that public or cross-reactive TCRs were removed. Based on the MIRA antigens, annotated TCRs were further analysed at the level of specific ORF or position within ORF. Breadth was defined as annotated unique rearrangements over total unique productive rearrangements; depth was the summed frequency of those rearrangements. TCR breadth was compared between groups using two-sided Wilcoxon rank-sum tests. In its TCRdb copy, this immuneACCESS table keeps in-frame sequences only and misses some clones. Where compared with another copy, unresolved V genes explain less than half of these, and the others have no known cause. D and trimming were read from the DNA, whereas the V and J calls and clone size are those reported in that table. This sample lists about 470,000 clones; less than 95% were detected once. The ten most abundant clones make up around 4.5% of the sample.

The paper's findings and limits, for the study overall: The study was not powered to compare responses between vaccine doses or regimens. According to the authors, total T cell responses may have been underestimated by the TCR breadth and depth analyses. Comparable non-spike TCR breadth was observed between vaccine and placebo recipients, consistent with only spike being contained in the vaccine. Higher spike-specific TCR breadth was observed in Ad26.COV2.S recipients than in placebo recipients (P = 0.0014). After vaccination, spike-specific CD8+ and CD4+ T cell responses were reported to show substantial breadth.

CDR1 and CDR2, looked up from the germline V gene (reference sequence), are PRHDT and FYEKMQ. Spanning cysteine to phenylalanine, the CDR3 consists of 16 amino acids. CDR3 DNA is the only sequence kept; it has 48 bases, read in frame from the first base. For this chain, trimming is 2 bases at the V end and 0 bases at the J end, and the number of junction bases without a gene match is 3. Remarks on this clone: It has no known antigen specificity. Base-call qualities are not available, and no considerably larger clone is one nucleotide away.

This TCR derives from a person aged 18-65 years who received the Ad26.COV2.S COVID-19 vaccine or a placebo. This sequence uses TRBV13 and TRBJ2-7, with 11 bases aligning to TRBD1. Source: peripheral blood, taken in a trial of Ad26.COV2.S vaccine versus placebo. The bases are TGTGCCAGCAGCTTAATTGGGACAGGGGGCTCCTACGAGCAGTACTTC. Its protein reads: CASSLIGTGGSYEQYF.